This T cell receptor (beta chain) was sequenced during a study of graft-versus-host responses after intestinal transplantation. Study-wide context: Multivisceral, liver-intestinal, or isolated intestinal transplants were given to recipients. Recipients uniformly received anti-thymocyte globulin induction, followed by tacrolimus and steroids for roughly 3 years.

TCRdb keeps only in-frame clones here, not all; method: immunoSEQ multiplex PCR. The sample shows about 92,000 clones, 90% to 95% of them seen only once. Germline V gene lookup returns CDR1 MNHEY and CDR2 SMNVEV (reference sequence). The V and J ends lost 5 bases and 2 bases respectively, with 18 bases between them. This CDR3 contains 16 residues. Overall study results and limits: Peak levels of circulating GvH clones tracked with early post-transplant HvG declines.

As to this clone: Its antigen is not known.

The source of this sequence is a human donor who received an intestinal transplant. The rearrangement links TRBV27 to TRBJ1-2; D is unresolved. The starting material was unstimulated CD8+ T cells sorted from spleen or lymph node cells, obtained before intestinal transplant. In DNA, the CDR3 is TGTGCCAGCAGTGCCACGGGTCACCTCCTAAACTATGGCTACACCTTC. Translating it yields CASSATGHLLNYGYTF.